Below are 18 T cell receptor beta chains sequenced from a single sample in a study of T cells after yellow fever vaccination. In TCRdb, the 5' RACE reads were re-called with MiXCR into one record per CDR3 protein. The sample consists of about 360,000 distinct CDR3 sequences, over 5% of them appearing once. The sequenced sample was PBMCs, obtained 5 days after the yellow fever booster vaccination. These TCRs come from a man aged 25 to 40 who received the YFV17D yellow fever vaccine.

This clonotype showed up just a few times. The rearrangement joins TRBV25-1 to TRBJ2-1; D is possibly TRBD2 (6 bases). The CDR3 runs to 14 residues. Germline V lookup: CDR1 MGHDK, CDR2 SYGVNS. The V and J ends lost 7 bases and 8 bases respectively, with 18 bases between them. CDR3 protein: CASTASATSYEQFF. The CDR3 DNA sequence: TGTGCCAGCACTGCTAGCGCGACTTCCTATGAGCAGTTCTTC.

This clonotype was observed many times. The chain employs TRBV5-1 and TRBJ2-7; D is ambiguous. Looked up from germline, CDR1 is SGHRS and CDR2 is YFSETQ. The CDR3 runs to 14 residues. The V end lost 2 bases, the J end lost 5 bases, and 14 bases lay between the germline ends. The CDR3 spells CASSFSDPIDEQYF. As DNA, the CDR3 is TGCGCCAGCAGCTTCTCCGACCCTATCGACGAGCAGTACTTC. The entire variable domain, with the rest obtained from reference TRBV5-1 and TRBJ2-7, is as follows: KAGVTQTPRYLIKTRGQQVTLSCSPISGHRSVSWYQQTPGQGLQFLFEYFSETQRNKGNFPGRFSGRQFSNSRSEMNVSTLELGDSALYLCASSFSDPIDEQYFGPGTRLTVT.

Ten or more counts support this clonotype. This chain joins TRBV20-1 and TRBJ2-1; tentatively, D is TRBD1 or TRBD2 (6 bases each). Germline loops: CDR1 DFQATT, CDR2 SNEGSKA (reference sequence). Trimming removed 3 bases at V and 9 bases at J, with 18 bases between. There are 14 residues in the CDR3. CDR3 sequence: CSARIGPGGSEQFF. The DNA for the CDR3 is TGCAGTGCTAGGATAGGACCCGGGGGCTCTGAGCAGTTCTTC.

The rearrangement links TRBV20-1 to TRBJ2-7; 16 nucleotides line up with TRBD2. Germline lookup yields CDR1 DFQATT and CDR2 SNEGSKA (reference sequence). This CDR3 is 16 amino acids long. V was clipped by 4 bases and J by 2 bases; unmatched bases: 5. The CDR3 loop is CSATGTSGRATYEQYF. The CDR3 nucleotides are TGCAGTGCTACCGGGACTAGCGGGAGGGCCACCTACGAGCAGTACTTC.

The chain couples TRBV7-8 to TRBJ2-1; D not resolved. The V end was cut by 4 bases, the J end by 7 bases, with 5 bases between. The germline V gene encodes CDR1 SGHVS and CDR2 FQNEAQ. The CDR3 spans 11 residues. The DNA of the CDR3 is TGTGCCAGCAGCTCCCAGAATGAGCAGTTCTTC. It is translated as CASSSQNEQFF.

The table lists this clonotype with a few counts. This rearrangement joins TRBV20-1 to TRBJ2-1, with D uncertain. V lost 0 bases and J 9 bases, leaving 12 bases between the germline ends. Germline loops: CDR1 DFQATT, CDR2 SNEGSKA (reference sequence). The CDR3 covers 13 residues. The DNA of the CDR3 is TGCAGTGCTAGAGATCACGTGACGGGTGAGCAGTTCTTC. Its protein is CSARDHVTGEQFF.

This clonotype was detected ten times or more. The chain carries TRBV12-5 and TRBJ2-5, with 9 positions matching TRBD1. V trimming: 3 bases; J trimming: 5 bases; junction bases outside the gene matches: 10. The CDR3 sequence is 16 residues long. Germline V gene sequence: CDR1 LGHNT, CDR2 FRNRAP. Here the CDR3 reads CASGFDPGQGAETQYF. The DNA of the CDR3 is TGTGCTAGTGGTTTCGACCCGGGACAGGGTGCTGAGACCCAGTACTTC.

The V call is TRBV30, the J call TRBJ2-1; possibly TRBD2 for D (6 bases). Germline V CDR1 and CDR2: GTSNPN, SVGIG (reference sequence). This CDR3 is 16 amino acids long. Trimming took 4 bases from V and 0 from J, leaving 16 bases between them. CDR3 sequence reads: CAWTGQRVSSYNEQFF. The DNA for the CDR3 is TGTGCCTGGACCGGCCAGCGGGTCAGCTCCTACAATGAGCAGTTCTTC.

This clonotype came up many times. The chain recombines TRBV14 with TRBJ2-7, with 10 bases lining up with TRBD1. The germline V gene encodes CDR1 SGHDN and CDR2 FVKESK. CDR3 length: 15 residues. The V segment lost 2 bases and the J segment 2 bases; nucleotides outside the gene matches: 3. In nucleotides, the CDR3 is TGTGCCAGCAGCCAATGGACAGGGGGGGCCTACGAGCAGTACTTC. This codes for CASSQWTGGAYEQYF. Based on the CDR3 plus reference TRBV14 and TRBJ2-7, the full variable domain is EAGVTQFPSHSVIEKGQTVTLRCDPISGHDNLYWYRRVMGKEIKFLLHFVKESKQDESGMPNNRFLAERTGGTYSTLKVQPAELEDSGVYFCASSQWTGGAYEQYFGPGTRLTVT.

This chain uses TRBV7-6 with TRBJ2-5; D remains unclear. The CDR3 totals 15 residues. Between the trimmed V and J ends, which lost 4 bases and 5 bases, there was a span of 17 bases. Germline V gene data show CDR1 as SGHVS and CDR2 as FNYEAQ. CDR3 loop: CASSSNSLGSETQYF. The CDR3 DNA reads TGTGCCAGCAGCTCTAACAGTCTAGGTTCGGAGACCCAGTACTTC.

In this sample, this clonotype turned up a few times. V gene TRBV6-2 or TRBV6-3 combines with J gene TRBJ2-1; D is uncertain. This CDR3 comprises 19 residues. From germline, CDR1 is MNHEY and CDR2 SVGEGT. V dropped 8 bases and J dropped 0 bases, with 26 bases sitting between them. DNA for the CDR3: TGTGCCAGCCTACCCCATACTCTCGGGTCAGGATACTCCTACAATGAGCAGTTCTTC. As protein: CASLPHTLGSGYSYNEQFF.

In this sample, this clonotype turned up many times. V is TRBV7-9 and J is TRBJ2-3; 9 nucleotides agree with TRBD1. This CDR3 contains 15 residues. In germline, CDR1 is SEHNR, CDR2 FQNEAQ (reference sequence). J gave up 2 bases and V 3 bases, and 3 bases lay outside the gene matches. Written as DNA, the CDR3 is TGTGCCAGCAGCTTCGGGACAGGGAACACAGATACGCAGTATTTT. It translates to CASSFGTGNTDTQYF.

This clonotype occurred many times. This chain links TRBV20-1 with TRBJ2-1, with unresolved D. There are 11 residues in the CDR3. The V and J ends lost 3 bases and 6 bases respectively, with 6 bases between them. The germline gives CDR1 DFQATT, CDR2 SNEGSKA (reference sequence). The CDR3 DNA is TGCAGTGCTAGTACGGCCAATGAGCAGTTCTTC. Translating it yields CSASTANEQFF.

The CDR3 bases are TGCGCCAGCAGGAGGACAGGGAGCGAGCCATACAATGAGCAGTTCTTC. This sequence encodes CASRRTGSEPYNEQFF. The chain carries TRBV10-2 and TRBJ2-1; TRBD1 agrees at 8 bases. The CDR3 is 16 residues long. Germline V CDR1 and CDR2: WSHSY, SAAADI. Trimming removed 6 bases from V and 4 bases from J; junction bases left unmatched: 11.

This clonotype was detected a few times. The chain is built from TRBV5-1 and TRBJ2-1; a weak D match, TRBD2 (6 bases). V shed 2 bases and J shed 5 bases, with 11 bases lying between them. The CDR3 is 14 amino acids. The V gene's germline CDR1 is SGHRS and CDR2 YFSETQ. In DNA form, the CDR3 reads TGCGCCAGCAGCTTAGAGCGGGCTCACAATGAGCAGTTCTTC. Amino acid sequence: CASSLERAHNEQFF.

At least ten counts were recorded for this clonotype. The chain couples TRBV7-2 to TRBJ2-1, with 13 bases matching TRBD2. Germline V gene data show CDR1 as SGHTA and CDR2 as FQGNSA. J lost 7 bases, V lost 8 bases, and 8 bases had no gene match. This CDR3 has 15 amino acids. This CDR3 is CASESGLAGVNEQFF. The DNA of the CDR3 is TGTGCCAGCGAGTCCGGACTAGCGGGAGTGAATGAGCAGTTCTTC.

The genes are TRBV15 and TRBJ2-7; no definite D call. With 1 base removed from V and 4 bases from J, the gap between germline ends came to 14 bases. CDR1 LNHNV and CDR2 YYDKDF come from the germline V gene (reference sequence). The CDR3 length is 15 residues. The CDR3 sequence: CATSRVRGGRYEQYF. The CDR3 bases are TGTGCCACCAGCAGAGTCCGAGGCGGCCGGTACGAGCAGTACTTC.

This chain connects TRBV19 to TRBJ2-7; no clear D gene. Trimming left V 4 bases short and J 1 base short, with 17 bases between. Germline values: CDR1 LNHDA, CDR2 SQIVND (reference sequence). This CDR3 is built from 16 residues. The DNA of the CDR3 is TGTGCCAGTAGTAAAGGCCTCGCAATGCGATCCTACGAGCAGTACTTC. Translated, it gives CASSKGLAMRSYEQYF.